By share, the clone carrying this T cell receptor (beta chain) ranks as medium-sized. This entry is derived from a study of OX40 agonist ivuxolimab in advanced cancers. Background on the study: Earlier treatment with anti-PD-1, anti-PD-L1 or anti-CTLA-4 was permitted, and less than 50% had received some.

The length of the CDR3 is 17 residues. CDR1 is MNHEY and CDR2 is SMNVEV in the germline V gene (reference sequence). The J segment lost 4 bases and the V segment lost 7 bases, leaving 9 bases of the junction unmatched. Profiled with immunoSEQ multiplex PCR; TCRdb holds only in-frame clones, not every one. The sample lists approximately 14,000 clones; roughly 80% were seen once. The source material was CD4+ or CD8+ T cells sorted from blood, sampled in a trial of the OX40 agonist ivuxolimab. The V and J genes are TRBV27 and TRBJ2-1, with TRBD2 matching 14 bases. This clonotype originated in an adult with an advanced solid tumor such as melanoma, head and neck, liver or kidney cancer. The CDR3 DNA reads as TGTGCCAGCACCCCGGGACTAGCGGGAGAGGGTTACAATGAGCAGTTCTTC. It encodes CASTPGLAGEGYNEQFF.